The 9 T cell receptor beta chains below were found in one sample sequenced in a study of beta chain features in type 1 diabetes listed by TCRdb under 2018. Receptor libraries were prepared by the immunoSEQ multiplex PCR assay. The High Capacity cDNA Reverse Transcription Kit was used to reverse transcribe all of the isolated RNA, meaning that expressed TCRB transcripts were what got sequenced. TCRdb stores this immuneACCESS table with in-frame sequences only. Part of the clones is absent; in the studies checked, under half of the shortfall reflects unresolved V genes, and no reason is known for the rest. The sample table records fewer than 550,000 clones; approximately 10% of these occur just once. 0.035% to 0.05% of the sample is taken by the ten largest. Source material: naive CD4+ T cells from blood. The cell subset or site label of this sample denotes: true naive CD4+ T cells. The receptors stem from a woman under 30 in good health.

The V and J genes are TRBV28 and TRBJ2-1, with D perhaps TRBD2 (6 bases). Germline CDR1 and CDR2: MDHEN and SYDVKM. The CDR3 runs 14 residues. Trimming took 6 bases from V and 2 from J, leaving 11 bases between them. The CDR3 DNA sequence: TGTGCCAGCAGAGTGGGGGGAGCCTACAATGAGCAGTTCTTC. It translates to CASRVGGAYNEQFF.

The table lists this clone with a count of one. The V call is TRBV4-3, the J call TRBJ2-1; D is ambiguous. Per the germline V gene, CDR1 is LGHNA and CDR2 is YSLEER. The CDR3 is 16 amino acids. The V end lost 1 base, the J end lost 6 bases, and 16 bases lay between the germline ends. In DNA form, the CDR3 reads TGCGCCAGCAGCCAAGTCCACATTCGTTACCTCAATGAGCAGTTCTTC. Translated: CASSQVHIRYLNEQFF.

This clone was observed a few times. The rearrangement joins TRBV29-1 to TRBJ2-3; 8 bases agree with TRBD2. J lost 1 base, V lost 7 bases, and 4 bases had no gene match. The CDR3 length is 13 residues. CDR1 SQVTM and CDR2 ANQGSEA come from the germline V gene. The CDR3 protein is CSASAGGTDTQYF. CDR3 bases: TGCAGCGCCTCAGCGGGAGGCACAGATACGCAGTATTTT.

This chain connects TRBV18 to TRBJ2-3, with a weak D call TRBD2 (6 bases). V dropped 6 bases and J dropped 4 bases, with 14 bases sitting between them. This CDR3 spans 14 amino acids. CDR1 is KGHSH and CDR2 is LQKENI in the germline V gene. The CDR3 nucleotides read TGTGCCAGCTCCCCAACGGGAGAGGCAGATACGCAGTATTTT. Protein product: CASSPTGEADTQYF.

The chain joins TRBV6-5 to TRBJ1-6; no reliable D call. From germline, CDR1 is MNHEY and CDR2 SVGAGI. Trimming removed 5 bases from V and 10 bases from J, with 12 bases in between. This CDR3 region has 13 residues. The DNA for the CDR3 is TGTGCCAGCAGTACCACCTCGGGATCACCCCTCCACTTT. This sequence encodes CASSTTSGSPLHF.

This clone was seen repeatedly, ten times or more. The chain couples TRBV30 to TRBJ1-1; D is undetermined. CDR1 and CDR2 from the germline V gene are GTSNPN and SVGIG (reference sequence). The CDR3 totals 13 residues. Trimming took 0 bases from V and 4 from J, leaving 9 bases between them. CDR3 coding DNA: TGTGCCTGGAGTGTTAGTTCCGGCACTGAAGCTTTCTTT. Translation gives CAWSVSSGTEAFF.

V is TRBV20-1 and J is TRBJ2-5, with TRBD2 matching over 7 bases. This CDR3 contains 11 residues. CDR1 DFQATT and CDR2 SNEGSKA come from the germline V gene (reference sequence). The CDR3 reads CTAAGRKTQYF. The CDR3 DNA sequence: TGCACCGCGGCCGGGAGGAAGACCCAGTACTTC.

This clone was detected a few times. The V gene is TRBV6-6, the J gene TRBJ2-5, with no clear D. The germline V and J ends were trimmed by 7 bases and 0 bases, with 9 bases remaining between them. Per the germline V gene, CDR1 is MNHNY and CDR2 is SVGAGI (reference sequence). The CDR3 sequence is 13 residues long. The CDR3 DNA reads as TGTGCCAGCAACCTAGGTTACCAAGAGACCCAGTACTTC. This gives the protein CASNLGYQETQYF.

This clone was detected many times. Other DNA sequences in this sample translate to the same CDR3. The chain uses TRBV7-2 and TRBJ2-5; D gene unclear. The CDR3 is made up of 11 amino acids. V lost 1 base to trimming and J lost 5 bases, with 2 bases between them. Germline V gene sequence: CDR1 SGHTA, CDR2 FQGNSA. CDR3 sequence: CASSLVETQYF. CDR3 coding DNA: TGTGCCAGCAGCTTAGTGGAGACCCAGTACTTC.